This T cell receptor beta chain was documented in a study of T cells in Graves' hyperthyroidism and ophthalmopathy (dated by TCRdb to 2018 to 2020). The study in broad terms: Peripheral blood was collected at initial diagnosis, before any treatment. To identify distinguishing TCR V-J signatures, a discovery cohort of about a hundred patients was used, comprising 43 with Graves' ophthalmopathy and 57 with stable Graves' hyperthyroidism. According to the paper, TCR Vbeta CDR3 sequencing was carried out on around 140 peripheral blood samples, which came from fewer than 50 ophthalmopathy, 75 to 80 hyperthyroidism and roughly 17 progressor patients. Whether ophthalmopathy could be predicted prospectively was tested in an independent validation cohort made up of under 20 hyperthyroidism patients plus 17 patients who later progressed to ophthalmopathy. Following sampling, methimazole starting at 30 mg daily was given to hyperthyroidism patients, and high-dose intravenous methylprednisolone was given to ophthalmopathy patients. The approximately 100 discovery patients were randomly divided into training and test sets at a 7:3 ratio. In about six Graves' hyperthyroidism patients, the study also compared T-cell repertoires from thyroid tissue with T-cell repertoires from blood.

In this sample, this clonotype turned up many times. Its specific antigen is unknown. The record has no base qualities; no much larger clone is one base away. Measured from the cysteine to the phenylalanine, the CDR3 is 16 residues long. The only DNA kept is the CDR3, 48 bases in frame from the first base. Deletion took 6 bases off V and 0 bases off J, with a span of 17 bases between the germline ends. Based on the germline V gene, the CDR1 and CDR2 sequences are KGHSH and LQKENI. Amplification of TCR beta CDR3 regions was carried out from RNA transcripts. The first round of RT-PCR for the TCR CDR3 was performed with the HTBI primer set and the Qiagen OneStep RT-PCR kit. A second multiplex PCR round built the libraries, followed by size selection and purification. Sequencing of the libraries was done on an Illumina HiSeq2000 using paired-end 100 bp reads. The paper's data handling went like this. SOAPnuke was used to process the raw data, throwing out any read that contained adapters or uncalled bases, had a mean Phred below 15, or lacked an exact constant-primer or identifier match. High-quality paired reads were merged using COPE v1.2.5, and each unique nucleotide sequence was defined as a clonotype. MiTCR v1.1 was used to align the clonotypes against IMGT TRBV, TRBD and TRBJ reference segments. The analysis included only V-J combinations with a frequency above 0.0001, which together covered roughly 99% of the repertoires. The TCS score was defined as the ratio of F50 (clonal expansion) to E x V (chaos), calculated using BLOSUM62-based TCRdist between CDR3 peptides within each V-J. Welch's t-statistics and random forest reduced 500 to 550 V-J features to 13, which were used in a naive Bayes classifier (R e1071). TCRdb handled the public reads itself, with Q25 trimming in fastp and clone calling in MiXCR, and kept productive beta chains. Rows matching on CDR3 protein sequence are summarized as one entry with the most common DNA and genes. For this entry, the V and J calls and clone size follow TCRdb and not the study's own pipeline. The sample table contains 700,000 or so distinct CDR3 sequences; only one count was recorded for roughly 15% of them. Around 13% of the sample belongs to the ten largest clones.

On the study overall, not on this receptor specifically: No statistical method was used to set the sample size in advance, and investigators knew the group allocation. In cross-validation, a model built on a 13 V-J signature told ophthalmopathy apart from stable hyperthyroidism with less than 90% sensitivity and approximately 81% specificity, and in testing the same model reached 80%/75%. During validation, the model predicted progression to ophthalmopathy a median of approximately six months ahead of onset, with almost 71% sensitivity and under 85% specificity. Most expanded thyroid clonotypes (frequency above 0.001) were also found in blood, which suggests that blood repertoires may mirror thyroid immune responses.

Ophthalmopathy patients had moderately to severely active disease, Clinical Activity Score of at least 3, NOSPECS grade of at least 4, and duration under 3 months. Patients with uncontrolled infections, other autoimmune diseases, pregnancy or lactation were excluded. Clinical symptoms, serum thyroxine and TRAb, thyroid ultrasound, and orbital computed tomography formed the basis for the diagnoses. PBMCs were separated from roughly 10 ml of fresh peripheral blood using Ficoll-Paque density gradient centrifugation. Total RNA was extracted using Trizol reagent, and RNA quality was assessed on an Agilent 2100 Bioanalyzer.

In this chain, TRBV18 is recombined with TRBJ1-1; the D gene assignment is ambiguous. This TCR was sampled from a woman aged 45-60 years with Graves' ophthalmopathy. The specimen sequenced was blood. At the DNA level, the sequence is TGTGCCAGCTCCTTAACCTCGGACCGATTGAACACTGAAGCTTTCTTT. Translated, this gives CASSLTSDRLNTEAFF.